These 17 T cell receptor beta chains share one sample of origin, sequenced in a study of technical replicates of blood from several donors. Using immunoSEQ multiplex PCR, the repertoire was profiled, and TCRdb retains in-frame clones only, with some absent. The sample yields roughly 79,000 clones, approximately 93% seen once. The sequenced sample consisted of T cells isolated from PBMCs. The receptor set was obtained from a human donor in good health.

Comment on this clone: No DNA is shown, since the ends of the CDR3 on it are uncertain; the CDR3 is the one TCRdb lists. CDR3 protein: CASSADRLFFGSGNPGGLFF. The chain joins TRBV5-1 to TRBJ1-4. Germline CDR1 reads SGHRS; CDR2 reads YFSETQ. A total of 20 residues make up the CDR3, ends included.

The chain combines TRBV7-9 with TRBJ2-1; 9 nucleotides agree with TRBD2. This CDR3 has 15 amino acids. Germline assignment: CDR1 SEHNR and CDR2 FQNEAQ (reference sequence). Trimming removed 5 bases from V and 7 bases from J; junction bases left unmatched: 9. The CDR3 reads CASSPYSGSTNEQFF. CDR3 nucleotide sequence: TGTGCCAGCAGCCCCTATAGCGGGAGTACGAATGAGCAGTTCTTC. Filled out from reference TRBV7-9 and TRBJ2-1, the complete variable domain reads DTGVSQNPRHKITKRGQNVTFRCDPISEHNRLYWYRQTLGQGPEFLTYFQNEAQLEKSRLLSDRFSAERPKGSFSTLEIQRTEQGDSAMYLCASSPYSGSTNEQFFGPGTRLTVL.

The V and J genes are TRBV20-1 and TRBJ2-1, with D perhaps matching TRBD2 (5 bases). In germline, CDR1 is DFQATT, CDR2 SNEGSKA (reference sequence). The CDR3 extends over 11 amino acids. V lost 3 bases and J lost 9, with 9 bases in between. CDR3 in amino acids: CSASLAGEQFF. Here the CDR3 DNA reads TGCAGTGCTAGTCTGGCGGGTGAGCAGTTCTTC.

The CDR3 sequence: CASSPSLRYQETQYF. The CDR3 region has the DNA TGTGCCAGCAGCCCCTCCCTCCGGTACCAAGAGACCCAGTACTTC. The chain combines TRBV9 with TRBJ2-5; no firm D call. The CDR3 is 15 amino acids. CDR1 and CDR2 from the germline V gene are SGDLS and YYNGEE. V dropped 4 bases and J dropped 0 bases, with 13 bases sitting between them.

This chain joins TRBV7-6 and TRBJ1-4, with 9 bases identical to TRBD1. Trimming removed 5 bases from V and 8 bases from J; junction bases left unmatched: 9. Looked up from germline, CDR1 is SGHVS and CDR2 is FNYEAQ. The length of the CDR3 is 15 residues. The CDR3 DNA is TGTGCCAGCAGCAGAATGGACAGGGGACAGGAAAAACTGTTTTTT. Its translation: CASSRMDRGQEKLFF.

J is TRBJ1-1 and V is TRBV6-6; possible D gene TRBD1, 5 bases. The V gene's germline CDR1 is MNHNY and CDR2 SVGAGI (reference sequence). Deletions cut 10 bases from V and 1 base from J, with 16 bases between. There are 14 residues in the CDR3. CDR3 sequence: CATGAGHRNTEAFF. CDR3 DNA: TGTGCCACCGGGGCGGGGCATAGGAACACTGAAGCTTTCTTT.

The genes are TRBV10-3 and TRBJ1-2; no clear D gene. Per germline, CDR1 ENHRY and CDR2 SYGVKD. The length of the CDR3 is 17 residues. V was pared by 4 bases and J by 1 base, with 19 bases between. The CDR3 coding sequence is TGTGCCATCAGTGCCCAGTCGGCGGCAGTTCATAACTATGGCTACACCTTC. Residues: CAISAQSAAVHNYGYTF.

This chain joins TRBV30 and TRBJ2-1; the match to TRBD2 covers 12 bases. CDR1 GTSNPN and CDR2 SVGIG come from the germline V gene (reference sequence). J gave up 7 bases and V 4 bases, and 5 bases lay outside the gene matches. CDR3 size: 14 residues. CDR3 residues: CAWNSGTSGNEQFF. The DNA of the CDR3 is TGTGCCTGGAATTCAGGGACTAGCGGGAATGAGCAGTTCTTC.

This CDR3 is CASSRPTGPGELFF. The DNA for the CDR3 is TGTGCCAGCAGCCGACCGACGGGTCCCGGGGAGCTGTTTTTT. J is TRBJ2-2 and V is TRBV7-9; D unresolved. Germline CDR1 SEHNR, CDR2 FQNEAQ (reference sequence). The CDR3 loop spans 14 amino acids. Trimming stripped 5 bases from V and 6 bases from J, with 13 bases between.

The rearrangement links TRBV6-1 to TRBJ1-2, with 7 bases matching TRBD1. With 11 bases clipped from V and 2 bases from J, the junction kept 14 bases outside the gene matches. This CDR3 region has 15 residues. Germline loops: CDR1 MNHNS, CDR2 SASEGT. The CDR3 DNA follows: TGTGCCGCCCGCCCTAGGGGGCGTTTAAACTATGGCTACACCTTC. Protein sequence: CAARPRGRLNYGYTF.

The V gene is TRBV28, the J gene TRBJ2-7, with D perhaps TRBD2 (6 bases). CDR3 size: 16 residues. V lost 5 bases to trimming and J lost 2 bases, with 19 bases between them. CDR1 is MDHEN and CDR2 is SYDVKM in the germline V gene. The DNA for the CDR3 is TGTGCCAGCAGTCCGCCCCGCGGTAGCGGCCCCTACGAGCAGTACTTC. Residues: CASSPPRGSGPYEQYF.

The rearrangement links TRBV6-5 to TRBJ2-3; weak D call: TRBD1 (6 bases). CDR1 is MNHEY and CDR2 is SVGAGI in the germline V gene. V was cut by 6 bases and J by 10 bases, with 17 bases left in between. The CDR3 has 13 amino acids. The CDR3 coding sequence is TGTGCCAGCAGGGGACCCAGGGGTAGGGCGCAGTATTTT. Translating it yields CASRGPRGRAQYF.

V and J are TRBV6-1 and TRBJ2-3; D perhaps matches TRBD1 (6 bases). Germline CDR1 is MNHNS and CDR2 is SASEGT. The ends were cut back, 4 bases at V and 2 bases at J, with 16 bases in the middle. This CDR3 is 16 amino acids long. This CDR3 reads CASSGYLGGTTDTQYF. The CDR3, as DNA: TGTGCCAGCAGTGGATATCTAGGGGGAACCACAGATACGCAGTATTTT.

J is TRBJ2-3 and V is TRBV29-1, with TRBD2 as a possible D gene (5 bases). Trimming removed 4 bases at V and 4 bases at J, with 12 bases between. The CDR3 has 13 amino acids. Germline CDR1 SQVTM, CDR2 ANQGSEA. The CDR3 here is CSVGAGEADTQYF. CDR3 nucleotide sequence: TGCAGCGTTGGGGCCGGGGAAGCAGATACGCAGTATTTT.

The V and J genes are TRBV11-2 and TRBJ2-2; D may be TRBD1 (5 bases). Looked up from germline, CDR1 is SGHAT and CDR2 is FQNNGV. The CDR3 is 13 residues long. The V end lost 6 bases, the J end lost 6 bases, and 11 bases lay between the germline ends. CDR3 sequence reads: CASSRQRAGELFF. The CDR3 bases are TGTGCCAGCAGTCGACAGAGAGCCGGGGAGCTGTTTTTT.

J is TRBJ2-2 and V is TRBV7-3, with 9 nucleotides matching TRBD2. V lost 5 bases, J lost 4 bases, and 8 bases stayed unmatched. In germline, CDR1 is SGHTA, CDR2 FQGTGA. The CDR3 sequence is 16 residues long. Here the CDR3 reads CASSPLAGSSTGELFF. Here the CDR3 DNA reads TGTGCCAGCAGCCCTCTAGCGGGGAGTAGCACCGGGGAGCTGTTTTTT.

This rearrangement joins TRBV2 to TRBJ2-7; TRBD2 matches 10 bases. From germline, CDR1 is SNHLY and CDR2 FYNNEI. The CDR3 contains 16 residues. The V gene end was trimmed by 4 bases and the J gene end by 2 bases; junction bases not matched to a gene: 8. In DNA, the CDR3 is TGTGCCAGCAGTGGCGTACTAGCGGGAACTACCTACGAGCAGTACTTC. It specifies CASSGVLAGTTYEQYF.